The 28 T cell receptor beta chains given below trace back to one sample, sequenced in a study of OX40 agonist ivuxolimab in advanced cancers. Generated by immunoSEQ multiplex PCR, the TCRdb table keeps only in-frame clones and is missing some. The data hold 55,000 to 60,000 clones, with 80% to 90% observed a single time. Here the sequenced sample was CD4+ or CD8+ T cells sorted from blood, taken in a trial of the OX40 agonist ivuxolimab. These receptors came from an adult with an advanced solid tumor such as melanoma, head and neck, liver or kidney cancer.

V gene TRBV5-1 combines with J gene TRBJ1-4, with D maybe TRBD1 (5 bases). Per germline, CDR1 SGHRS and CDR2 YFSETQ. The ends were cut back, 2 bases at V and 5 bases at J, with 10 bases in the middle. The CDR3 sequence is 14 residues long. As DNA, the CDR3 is TGCGCCAGCAGCTTACAAGGGGTGAATGAAAAACTGTTTTTT. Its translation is CASSLQGVNEKLFF.

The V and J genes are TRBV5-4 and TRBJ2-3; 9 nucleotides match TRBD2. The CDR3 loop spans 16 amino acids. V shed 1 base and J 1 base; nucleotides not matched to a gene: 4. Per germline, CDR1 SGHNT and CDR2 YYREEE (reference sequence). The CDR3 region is CASSLKVAGGTDTQYF. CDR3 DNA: TGTGCCAGCAGCTTGAAGGTAGCGGGGGGCACAGATACGCAGTATTTT. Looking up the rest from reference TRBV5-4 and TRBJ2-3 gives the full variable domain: ETGVTQSPTHLIKTRGQQVTLRCSSQSGHNTVSWYQQALGQGPQFIFQYYREEENGRGNFPPRFSGLQFPNYSSELNVNALELDDSALYLCASSLKVAGGTDTQYFGPGTRLTVL.

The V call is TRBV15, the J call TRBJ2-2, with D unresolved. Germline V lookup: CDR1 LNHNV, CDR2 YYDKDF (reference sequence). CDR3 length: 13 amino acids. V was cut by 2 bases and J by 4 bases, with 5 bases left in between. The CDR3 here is CATSRPLTGELFF. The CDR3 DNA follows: TGTGCCACCAGCAGACCTCTCACCGGGGAGCTGTTTTTT.

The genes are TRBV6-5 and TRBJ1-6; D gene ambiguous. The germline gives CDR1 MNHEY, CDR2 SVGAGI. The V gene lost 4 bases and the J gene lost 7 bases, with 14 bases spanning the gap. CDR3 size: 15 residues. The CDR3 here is CASSSQTEGNSPLHF. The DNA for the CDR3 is TGTGCCAGCAGTTCCCAGACGGAGGGAAATTCACCCCTCCACTTT.

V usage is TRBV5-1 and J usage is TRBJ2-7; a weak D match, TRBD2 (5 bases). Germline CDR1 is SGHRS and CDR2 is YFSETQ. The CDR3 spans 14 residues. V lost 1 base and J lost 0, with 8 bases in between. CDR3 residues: CASSLSTNSYEQYF. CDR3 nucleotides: TGCGCCAGCAGCTTGTCGACTAACTCCTACGAGCAGTACTTC.

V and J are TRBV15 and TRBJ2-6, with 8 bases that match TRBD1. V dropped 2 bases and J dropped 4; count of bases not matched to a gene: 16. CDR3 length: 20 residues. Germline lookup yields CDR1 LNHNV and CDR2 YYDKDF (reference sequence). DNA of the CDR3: TGTGCCACCAGCAGATCTCGGACAGGGACTTGGTCGTACGGGGCCAACGTCCTGACTTTC. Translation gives CATSRSRTGTWSYGANVLTF.

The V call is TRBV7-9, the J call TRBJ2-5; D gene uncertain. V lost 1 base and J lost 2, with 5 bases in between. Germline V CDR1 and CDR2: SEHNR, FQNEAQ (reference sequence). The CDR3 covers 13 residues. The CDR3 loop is CASSLGIQETQYF. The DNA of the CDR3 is TGTGCCAGCAGCTTAGGGATACAAGAGACCCAGTACTTC. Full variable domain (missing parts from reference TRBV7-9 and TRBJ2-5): DTGVSQNPRHKITKRGQNVTFRCDPISEHNRLYWYRQTLGQGPEFLTYFQNEAQLEKSRLLSDRFSAERPKGSFSTLEIQRTEQGDSAMYLCASSLGIQETQYFGPGTRLLVL.

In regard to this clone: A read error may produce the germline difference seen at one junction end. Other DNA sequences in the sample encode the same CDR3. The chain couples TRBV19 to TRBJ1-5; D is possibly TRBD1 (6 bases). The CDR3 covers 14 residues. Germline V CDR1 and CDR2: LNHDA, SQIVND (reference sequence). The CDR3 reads CASSYSQGFQPQHF. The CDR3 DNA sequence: TGCGCCAGTAGCTATTCACAGGGATTTCAGCCCCAGCATTTT.

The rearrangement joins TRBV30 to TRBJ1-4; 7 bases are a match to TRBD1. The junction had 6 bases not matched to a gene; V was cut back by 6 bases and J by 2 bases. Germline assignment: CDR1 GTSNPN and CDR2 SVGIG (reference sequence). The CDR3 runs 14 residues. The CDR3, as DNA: TGTGCCTGCTCCCAGGACAGGACTAATGAAAAACTGTTTTTT. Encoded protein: CACSQDRTNEKLFF.

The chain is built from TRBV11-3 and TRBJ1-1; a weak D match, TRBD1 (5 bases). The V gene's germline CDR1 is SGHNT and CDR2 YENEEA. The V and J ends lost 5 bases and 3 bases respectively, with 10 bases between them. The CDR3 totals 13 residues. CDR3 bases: TGTGCCAGCAGCCAGGGACTGTACACTGAAGCTTTCTTT. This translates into CASSQGLYTEAFF. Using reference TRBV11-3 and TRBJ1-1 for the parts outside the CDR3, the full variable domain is EAGVVQSPRYKIIEKKQPVAFWCNPISGHNTLYWYLQNLGQGPELLIRYENEEAVDDSQLPKDRFSAERLKGVDSTLKIQPAELGDSAVYLCASSQGLYTEAFFGQGTRLTVV.

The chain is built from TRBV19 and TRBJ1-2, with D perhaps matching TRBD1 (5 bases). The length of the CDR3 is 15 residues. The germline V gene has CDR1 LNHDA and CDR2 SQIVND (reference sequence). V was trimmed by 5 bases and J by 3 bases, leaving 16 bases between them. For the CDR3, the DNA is TGTGCCAGTAGTCTCCCCCACGGGGGGGACTATGGCTACACCTTC. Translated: CASSLPHGGDYGYTF.

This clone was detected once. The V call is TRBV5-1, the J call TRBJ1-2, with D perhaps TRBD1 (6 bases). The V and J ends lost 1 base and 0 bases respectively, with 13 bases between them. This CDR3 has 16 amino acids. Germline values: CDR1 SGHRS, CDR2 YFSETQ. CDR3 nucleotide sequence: TGCGCCAGCAGCTTGAGTTGGGGGGCAACTAACTATGGCTACACCTTC. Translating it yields CASSLSWGATNYGYTF.

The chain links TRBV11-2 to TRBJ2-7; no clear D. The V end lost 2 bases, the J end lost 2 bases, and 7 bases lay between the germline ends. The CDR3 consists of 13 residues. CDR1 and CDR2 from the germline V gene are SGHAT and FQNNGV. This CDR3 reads CASSLQIAYEQYF. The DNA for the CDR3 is TGTGCCAGCAGCTTACAAATAGCCTACGAGCAGTACTTC.

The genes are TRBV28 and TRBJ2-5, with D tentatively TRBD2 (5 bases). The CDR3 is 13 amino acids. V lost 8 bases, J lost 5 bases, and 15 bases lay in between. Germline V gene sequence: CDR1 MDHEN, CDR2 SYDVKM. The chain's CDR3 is CASGGLLKETQYF. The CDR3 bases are TGTGCCAGCGGTGGACTCCTAAAGGAGACCCAGTACTTC.

CDR3 region: CASKKGGQGTYEQYF. CDR3 coding DNA: TGTGCCAGCAAAAAAGGGGGACAGGGGACCTACGAGCAGTACTTC. The chain links TRBV19 to TRBJ2-7, with 10 bases matching TRBD1. The CDR3 length is 15 residues. The V segment lost 9 bases and the J segment 2 bases; nucleotides outside the gene matches: 10. Per germline, CDR1 LNHDA and CDR2 SQIVND (reference sequence).

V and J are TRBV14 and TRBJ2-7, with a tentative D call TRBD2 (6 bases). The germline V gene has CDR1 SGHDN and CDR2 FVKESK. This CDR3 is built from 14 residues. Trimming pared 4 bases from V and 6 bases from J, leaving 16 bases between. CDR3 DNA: TGTGCCAGCAGCCTTCGACTAGGTTTCGGCGAGCAGTACTTC. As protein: CASSLRLGFGEQYF.

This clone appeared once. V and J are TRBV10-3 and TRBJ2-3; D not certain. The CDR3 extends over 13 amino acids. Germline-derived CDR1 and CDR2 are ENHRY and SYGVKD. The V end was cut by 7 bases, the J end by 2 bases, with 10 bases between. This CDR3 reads CAITVENTDTQYF. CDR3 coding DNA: TGTGCCATCACAGTGGAGAACACAGATACGCAGTATTTT.

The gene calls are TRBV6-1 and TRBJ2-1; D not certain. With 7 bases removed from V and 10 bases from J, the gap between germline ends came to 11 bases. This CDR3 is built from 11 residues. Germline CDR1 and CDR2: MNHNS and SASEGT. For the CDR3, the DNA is TGTGCCAGCACTGTACAATGGGAGCAGTTCTTC. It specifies CASTVQWEQFF.

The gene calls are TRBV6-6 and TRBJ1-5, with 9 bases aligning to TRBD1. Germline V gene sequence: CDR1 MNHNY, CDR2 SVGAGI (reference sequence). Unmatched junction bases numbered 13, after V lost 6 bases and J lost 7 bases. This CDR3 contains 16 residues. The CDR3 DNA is TGTGCCAGCAGCCGAACAGGGGGACAGGGTGCCCAGCCCCAGCATTTT. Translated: CASSRTGGQGAQPQHF.

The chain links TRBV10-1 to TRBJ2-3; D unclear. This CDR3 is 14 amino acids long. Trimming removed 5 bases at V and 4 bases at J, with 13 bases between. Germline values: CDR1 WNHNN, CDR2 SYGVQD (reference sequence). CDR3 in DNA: TGCGCCAGCAGTTATAATGGACCACCAGATACGCAGTATTTT. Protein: CASSYNGPPDTQYF.

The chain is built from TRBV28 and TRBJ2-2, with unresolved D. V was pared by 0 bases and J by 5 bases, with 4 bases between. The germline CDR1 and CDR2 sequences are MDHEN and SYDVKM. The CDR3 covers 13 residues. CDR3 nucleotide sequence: TGTGCCAGCAGTTTATGGCAGACCGGGGAGCTGTTTTTT. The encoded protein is CASSLWQTGELFF.

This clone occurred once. CDR3 region: CASSEAGLSIYEQYF. CDR3 DNA: TGTGCCAGCAGTGAAGCGGGACTATCAATCTACGAGCAGTACTTC. This rearrangement joins TRBV2 to TRBJ2-7, with 7 positions matching TRBD2. Unmatched junction bases numbered 5, after V lost 0 bases and J lost 3 bases. The CDR3 runs to 15 residues. Per germline, CDR1 SNHLY and CDR2 FYNNEI.

Here the CDR3 reads CASSLRYGGYNEQFF. For the CDR3, the DNA is TGTGCCAGCAGCCTACGTTATGGGGGCTACAATGAGCAGTTCTTC. The chain links TRBV7-3 to TRBJ2-1, with D possibly being TRBD1 or TRBD2 (5 bases each). V gave up 5 bases and J gave up 3 bases, with 14 bases separating them. CDR1 is SGHTA and CDR2 is FQGTGA in the germline V gene. The length of the CDR3 is 15 residues.

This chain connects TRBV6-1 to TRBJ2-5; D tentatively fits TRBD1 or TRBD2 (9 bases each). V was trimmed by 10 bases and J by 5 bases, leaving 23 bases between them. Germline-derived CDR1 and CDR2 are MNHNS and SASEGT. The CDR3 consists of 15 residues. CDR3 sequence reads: CATDRGYSGSETQYF. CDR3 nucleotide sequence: TGTGCCACCGACAGGGGGTATAGCGGGAGCGAGACCCAGTACTTC.

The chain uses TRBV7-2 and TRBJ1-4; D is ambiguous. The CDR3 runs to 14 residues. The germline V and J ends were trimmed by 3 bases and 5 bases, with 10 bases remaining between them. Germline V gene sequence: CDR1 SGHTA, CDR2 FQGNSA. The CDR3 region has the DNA TGTGCCAGCAGCTTGCTAGGACTCAATGAAAAACTGTTTTTT. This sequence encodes CASSLLGLNEKLFF.

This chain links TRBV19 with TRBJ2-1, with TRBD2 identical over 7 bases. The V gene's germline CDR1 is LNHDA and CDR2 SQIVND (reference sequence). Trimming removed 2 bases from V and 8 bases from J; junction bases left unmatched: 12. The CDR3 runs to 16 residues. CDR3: CASSIKGAGVGYEQFF. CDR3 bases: TGTGCCAGTAGTATAAAAGGGGCGGGAGTCGGGTATGAGCAGTTCTTC.

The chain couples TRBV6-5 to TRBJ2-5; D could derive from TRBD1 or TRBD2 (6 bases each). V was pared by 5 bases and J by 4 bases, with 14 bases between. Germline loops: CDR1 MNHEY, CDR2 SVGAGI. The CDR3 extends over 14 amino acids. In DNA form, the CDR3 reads TGTGCCAGCAGTCCTCGACTAGGGGGAGAGACCCAGTACTTC. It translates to CASSPRLGGETQYF.

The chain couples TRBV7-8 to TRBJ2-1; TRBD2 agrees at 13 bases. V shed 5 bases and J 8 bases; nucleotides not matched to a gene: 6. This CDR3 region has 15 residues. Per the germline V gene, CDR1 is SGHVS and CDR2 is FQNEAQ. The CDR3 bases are TGTGCCAGCAGCCGGACTAGCGGGAGATTATATGAGCAGTTCTTC. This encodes CASSRTSGRLYEQFF.